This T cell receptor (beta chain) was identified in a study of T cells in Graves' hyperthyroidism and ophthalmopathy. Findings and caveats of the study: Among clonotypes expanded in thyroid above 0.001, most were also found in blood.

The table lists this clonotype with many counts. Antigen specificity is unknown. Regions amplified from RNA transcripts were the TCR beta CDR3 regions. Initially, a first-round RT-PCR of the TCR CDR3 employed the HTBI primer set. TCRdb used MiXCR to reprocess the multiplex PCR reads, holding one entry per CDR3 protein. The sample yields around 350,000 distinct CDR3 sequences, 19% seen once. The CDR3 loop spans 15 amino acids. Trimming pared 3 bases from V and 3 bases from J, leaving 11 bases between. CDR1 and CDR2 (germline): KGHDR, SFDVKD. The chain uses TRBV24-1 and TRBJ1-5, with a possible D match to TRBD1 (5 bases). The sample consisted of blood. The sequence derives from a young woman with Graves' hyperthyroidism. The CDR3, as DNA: TGTGCCACCAGTGATCCCGGGGACCCCAATCAGCCCCAGCATTTT. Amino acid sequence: CATSDPGDPNQPQHF.